Listed here is a single T cell receptor beta chain. Its specificity is not known. The CDR3 totals 13 residues. Germline V gene data show CDR1 as SGHRS and CDR2 as YFSETQ. V was clipped by 7 bases and J by 2 bases, with 13 bases between them. Individual cDNA molecules were tagged with unique molecular identifiers. One entry per CDR3 protein results from TCRdb running MiXCR on the 5' RACE reads. The top ten hold more than 1.5% of the sample, which has 65,000 to 70,000 distinct CDR3 sequences, 10% to 15% seen once. The data originate from a study of early T cells in non-severe SARS-CoV-2 infection. Across the whole study: Unpaired chains resulted from sequencing bulk RNA of unsorted whole blood.

Study-wide results and limits: Anti-spike CD8 responses were favored by VDJdb matching, which missed private and CD4 specificities.

Material for sequencing was whole blood. The clonotype comes from an adult who was a healthcare worker with PCR-confirmed SARS-CoV-2 infection or an uninfected control (not recorded which). J is TRBJ2-7 and V is TRBV5-1; TRBD1 might be the D (5 bases). CDR3 nucleotides: TGCGCCAGCGGAAGGGGTCGAACCTACGAGCAGTACTTC. It encodes CASGRGRTYEQYF.